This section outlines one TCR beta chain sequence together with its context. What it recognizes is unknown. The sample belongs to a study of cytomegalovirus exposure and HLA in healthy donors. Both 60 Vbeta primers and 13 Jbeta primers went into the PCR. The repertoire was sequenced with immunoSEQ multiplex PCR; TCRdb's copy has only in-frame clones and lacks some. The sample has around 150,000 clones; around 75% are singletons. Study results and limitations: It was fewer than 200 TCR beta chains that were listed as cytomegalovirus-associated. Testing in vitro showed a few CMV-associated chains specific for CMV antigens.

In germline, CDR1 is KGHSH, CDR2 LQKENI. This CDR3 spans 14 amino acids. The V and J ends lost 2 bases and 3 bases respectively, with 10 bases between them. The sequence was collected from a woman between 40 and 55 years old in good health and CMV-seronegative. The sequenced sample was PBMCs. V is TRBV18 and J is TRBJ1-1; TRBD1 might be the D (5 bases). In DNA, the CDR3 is TGTGCCAGCTCACCAGGGGGGGGAGACACTGAAGCTTTCTTT. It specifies CASSPGGGDTEAFF.